The 24 T cell receptor beta chains reported below all come from one sample, sequenced in a study of T cell clonality in common variable immunodeficiency (dated by TCRdb to the mid-2010s). Library construction relied on the immunoSEQ multiplex PCR assay. TCRdb retrieved this table from immuneACCESS and kept in-frame rearrangements only. Not all clones are present; in checked studies, unresolved V genes account for under half, and no reason is known for the remainder. The sample comprises approximately 40,000 clones, and every one was counted more than once. Jointly, the top ten make up around 9.5% of the sample. Input material: peripheral blood mononuclear cells. These receptors were taken from a person aged 18 to 75 in good health.

This clone appeared a few times. The CDR3 is cut off 3 residues early in the read; its end comes from the germline J gene. The chain uses TRBV7-9 and TRBJ1-2; D not resolved. The germline V gene encodes CDR1 SEHNR and CDR2 FQNEAQ (reference sequence). The length of the CDR3 is 13 residues. The CDR3 is CAIPLRESYDYTF. The CDR3 DNA, read in part, is TGTGCCATCCCCCTGCGGGAGAGCTACGAC.

The table lists this clone with many counts. The CDR3 is cut off 3 residues early in the read; its end comes from the germline J gene. This chain links TRBV4-1 with TRBJ2-3, with 13 bases that match TRBD2. The CDR3 length is 17 residues. With V trimmed by 3 bases and J by 1 base, 4 bases remained unmatched. Germline V gene data show CDR1 as MGHRA and CDR2 as YSYEKL. Here the CDR3 reads CASSHFGTSGGTDTQYF. The sequenced CDR3 bases are TGCGCCAGCAGCCATTTTGGGACTAGCGGGGGCACAGATACG.

The table lists this clone with a few counts. Coverage ceases 3 residues before the CDR3 finishes, and the germline J gene fills in the end. This chain connects TRBV19 to TRBJ2-2, with TRBD1 identical over 7 bases. The germline V gene has CDR1 LNHDA and CDR2 SQIVND (reference sequence). The CDR3 has 14 residues. CDR3 sequence reads: CASNEGAVNEKLFF. The CDR3 DNA, read in part, is TGTGCCAGTAATGAGGGGGCGGTGAATGAAAAG. The full variable domain, its missing parts supplied by reference TRBV19 and TRBJ2-2, is DGGITQSPKYLFRKEGQNVTLSCEQNLNHDAMYWYRQDPGQGLRLIYYSQIVNDFQKGDIAEGYSVSREKKESFPLTVTSAQKNPTAFYLCASNEGAVNEKLFFGEGSRLTVL.

This clone was picked up many times. The observed sequence ends 3 residues before the CDR3 terminus, with the missing tail filled in from the germline J gene. V usage is TRBV6-4 and J usage is TRBJ2-3; D may be TRBD2 (5 bases). Per the germline V gene, CDR1 is MRHNA and CDR2 is SNTAGT. Deletions cut 4 bases from V and 5 bases from J, with 10 bases between. The CDR3 contains 13 residues. The CDR3 region is CASSAGIEDTQYF. The covered CDR3 bases are TGTGCCAGCAGTGCGGGGATTGAAGATACG.

This clone was seen many times. The CDR3 end falls 3 residues outside the read, so it is completed with the germline J gene. This chain uses TRBV7-2 with TRBJ1-2; 8 nucleotides line up with TRBD1. The length of the CDR3 is 13 residues. Germline CDR1 is SGHTA and CDR2 is FQGNSA. The sequenced part of the CDR3 DNA is TGTGCCAGCAGCGACACAGGGGGGTACGGC. It yields the protein CASSDTGGYG. The entire CDR3 protein is CASSDTGGYGYTF.

In this sample, this clone turned up many times. Read sequence stops 3 residues before the CDR3 end, and the germline J gene provides the missing end. The chain recombines TRBV30 with TRBJ2-3; a weak D match, TRBD1 (6 bases). Germline V CDR1 and CDR2: GTSNPN, SVGIG (reference sequence). CDR3 length equals 11 residues. The CDR3 reads CALQTGETQYF. The covered CDR3 bases are TGTGCCTTGCAGACAGGAGAGACG.

This clone was detected ten times or more. Read data end 3 residues before the CDR3 end; the end is taken from the germline J gene. The V call is TRBV7-3, the J call TRBJ1-6; 8 bases are shared with TRBD1. V dropped 4 bases and J dropped 9; count of bases not matched to a gene: 5. Germline loops: CDR1 SGHTA, CDR2 FQGTGA. This CDR3 region has 14 residues. CDR3 loop: CASSSGQESSPLHF. CDR3 DNA, as far as it was read: TGTGCCAGCAGCTCGGGACAGGAAAGTTCACCC.

This clone came up many times. The CDR3 goes on 3 residues after the read ends, and that part is filled in from the germline J gene. The V call is TRBV19, the J call TRBJ2-3; 10 positions agree with TRBD2. V shed 6 bases and J 1 base; nucleotides not matched to a gene: 1. Germline V gives CDR1 LNHDA, CDR2 SQIVND (reference sequence). This CDR3 is 14 amino acids long. The CDR3 sequence is CASSLAGGTDTQYF. CDR3 DNA, as far as it was read: TGTGCCAGTAGCCTAGCGGGGGGCACAGATACG.

This clone has ten or more counts. The CDR3 goes on 3 residues after the read ends, and that part is filled in from the germline J gene. The V gene is TRBV20-1, the J gene TRBJ2-7, with D maybe TRBD2 (5 bases). Germline-derived CDR1 and CDR2 are DFQATT and SNEGSKA (reference sequence). Deletions cut 5 bases from V and 2 bases from J, with 13 bases between. There are 13 residues in the CDR3. The CDR3 loop is CSASYRGAYEQYF. The CDR3 DNA, read in part, is TGCAGTGCTTCCTACCGGGGAGCCTACGAG.

This clone was counted ten times or more. CDR3 loop: CSAYPSGSSYNEQFF. The sequenced CDR3 bases are TGCAGTGCTTACCCTAGCGGAAGCTCCTACAATGAG. V and J are TRBV20-1 and TRBJ2-1, with TRBD2 matching over 7 bases. The read ends 3 residues before the CDR3 terminus; that terminus is restored from the germline J gene. The J segment lost 0 bases and the V segment lost 5 bases, leaving 7 bases of the junction unmatched. CDR3 length: 15 amino acids. Germline CDR1 DFQATT, CDR2 SNEGSKA (reference sequence).

This clone was found many times. With the read ending 3 residues before the CDR3 end, the germline J gene is used to fill in that end. This chain connects TRBV7-2 to TRBJ2-5; 8 bases map to TRBD2. This CDR3 spans 15 amino acids. Germline CDR1 is SGHTA and CDR2 is FQGNSA. With 2 bases clipped from V and 1 base from J, the junction kept 3 bases outside the gene matches. The DNA read from the CDR3 is TGTGCCAGCAGCTTAAATAGCGGGACCCAAGAGACC. It codes for CASSLNSGTQET. The full CDR3 sequence reads CASSLNSGTQETQYF.

This clone has ten or more counts. The CDR3 is CASSLAPGDRPQETQYF. CDR3 DNA, as far as it was read: TGTGCCAGCAGCCTAGCACCCGGGGACAGGCCTCAAGAGACC. The chain uses TRBV4-2 and TRBJ2-5; TRBD1 matches 8 bases. The observed sequence ends 3 residues before the CDR3 terminus, with the missing tail filled in from the germline J gene. V was pared by 4 bases and J by 2 bases, with 12 bases of the junction left unmatched. The length of the CDR3 is 17 residues. Germline V lookup: CDR1 LGHNA, CDR2 YNFKEQ.

This clone was detected many times. The CDR3 end is not reached by the read, which stops 3 residues before it; the germline J gene fills it in. V is TRBV23-1 and J is TRBJ1-2, with TRBD1 as a possible D gene (6 bases). TRBV23-1 is an ORF; its function is uncertain. V lost 3 bases and J lost 2, with 16 bases in between. The CDR3 consists of 16 residues. The CDR3 sequence: CASSHARRGSNYGYTF. The CDR3 bases that were read are TGCGCCAGCAGTCACGCTCGCAGGGGATCGAACTATGGC.

Concerning this clone: The read gets to within 3 residues of the CDR3 end, and the germline J gene fills in the rest. The gene calls are TRBV11-2 and TRBJ1-1; D unclear. V lost 5 bases to trimming and J lost 1 base, with 5 bases between them. Germline V gives CDR1 SGHAT, CDR2 FQNNGV. The CDR3 covers 12 residues. CDR3 in amino acids: CASSPQNTEAFF. Incomplete CDR3 DNA: TGTGCCAGCAGCCCCCAGAACACTGAA.

This clone was recorded many times. The part of the CDR3 DNA that was read is TGTGCCAGCAGTTTAAGACTAGCGCAAGAGACC. Its translation: CASSLRLAQET. The full CDR3 protein is CASSLRLAQETQYF. J is TRBJ2-5 and V is TRBV12-3 or TRBV12-4, with 8 bases identical to TRBD2. Read coverage stops 3 residues before the CDR3 terminus; the germline J gene supplies the remainder. The CDR3 sequence is 14 residues long. The trim removed 2 bases at V and 2 bases at J, leaving 1 base unmatched.

This clone was recorded many times. The read finishes 3 residues shy of the CDR3 end, and the germline J gene is used to complete it. The rearrangement joins TRBV13 to TRBJ2-5, with TRBD1 as a possible D gene (5 bases). The CDR3 loop spans 13 amino acids. With 6 bases removed from V and 5 bases from J, the gap between germline ends came to 13 bases. Germline V CDR1 and CDR2: PRHDT, FYEKMQ (reference sequence). The CDR3 bases that were read are TGTGCCAGCAGACCCACGGCAGGGGAGACC. Translated: CASRPTAGET. The whole CDR3 sequence reads CASRPTAGETQYF. Looking up the rest from reference TRBV13 and TRBJ2-5 gives the full variable domain: AAGVIQSPRHLIKEKRETATLKCYPIPRHDTVYWYQQGPGQDPQFLISFYEKMQSDKGSIPDRFSAQQFSDYHSELNMSSLELGDSALYFCASRPTAGETQYFGPGTRLLVL.

This clone was seen at least ten times. The sequenced fragment ends 3 residues before the CDR3 boundary, so the rest is inferred from the germline J gene. The chain employs TRBV20-1 and TRBJ2-1, with 8 bases aligning to TRBD2. V dropped 1 base and J dropped 2; count of bases not matched to a gene: 16. Germline V gene data show CDR1 as DFQATT and CDR2 as SNEGSKA (reference sequence). CDR3 length: 19 residues. This CDR3 is CSARAPGLVLGKAYNEQFF. The sequenced CDR3 bases are TGCAGTGCTAGAGCACCGGGACTAGTACTCGGGAAGGCCTACAATGAG.

This clone was observed at least ten times. The read is 3 residues too short to cover the CDR3 end, so that end is filled in from the germline J gene. The V and J genes are TRBV5-4 and TRBJ2-6; TRBD1 aligns across 8 bases. From germline, CDR1 is SGHNT and CDR2 YYREEE (reference sequence). V lost 3 bases, J lost 4 bases, and 6 bases stayed unmatched. The CDR3 is 16 residues long. The DNA read from the CDR3 is TGTGCCAGCAGCTACCCACAGGGGGGAGGGGCCAACGTC. This sequence encodes CASSYPQGGGANV. The full CDR3 reads CASSYPQGGGANVLTF. Drawing the rest from reference TRBV5-4 and TRBJ2-6, the complete variable domain is ETGVTQSPTHLIKTRGQQVTLRCSSQSGHNTVSWYQQALGQGPQFIFQYYREEENGRGNFPPRFSGLQFPNYSSELNVNALELDDSALYLCASSYPQGGGANVLTFGAGSRLTVL.

The table lists this clone with many counts. The CDR3 extends 3 residues past the end of the read, so its final part is completed from the germline J gene. J is TRBJ2-7 and V is TRBV5-1; a weak D match, TRBD2 (6 bases). Looked up from germline, CDR1 is SGHRS and CDR2 is YFSETQ. This CDR3 is built from 14 residues. The germline V and J ends were trimmed by 3 bases and 2 bases, with 12 bases remaining between them. This CDR3 reads CASSSGTVPYEQYF. The DNA read from the CDR3 is TGCGCCAGCAGCTCCGGGACTGTCCCCTACGAG.

This clone was detected many times. The read terminates 3 residues ahead of where the CDR3 ends, so the germline J gene completes it. The chain joins TRBV5-4 to TRBJ1-1, with 8 bases lining up with TRBD1. The ends lost 7 bases at V and 0 bases at J; junction bases unmatched: 5. Germline CDR1 and CDR2: SGHNT and YYREEE (reference sequence). The CDR3 totals 14 residues. The CDR3 sequence: CASFRGQVNTEAFF. CDR3 DNA (partial): TGTGCCAGCTTCAGGGGGCAGGTGAACACTGAA.

In this sample, this clone turned up many times. The read halts 3 residues ahead of the CDR3 end, with the missing end drawn from the germline J gene. The rearrangement joins TRBV6-2 or TRBV6-3 to TRBJ2-5; 8 nucleotides line up with TRBD1. The CDR3 length is 17 residues. The junction had 13 bases not matched to a gene; V was cut back by 5 bases and J by 2 bases. CDR1 is MNHEY and CDR2 is SVGEGT in the germline V gene. The CDR3 sequence: CASSHKPRRDRQETQYF. CDR3 bases read: TGTGCCAGCAGTCACAAGCCTCGCCGGGACAGGCAAGAGACC.

At least ten counts were recorded for this clone. CDR3 residues: CASSWRQGLSGYTF. The sequenced CDR3 bases are TGTGCCAGCAGCTGGCGACAGGGATTGAGCGGC. The genes are TRBV11-3 and TRBJ1-2, with 7 positions matching TRBD1. The read ends 3 residues before the CDR3 terminus; that terminus is restored from the germline J gene. This CDR3 has 14 amino acids. Germline V lookup: CDR1 SGHNT, CDR2 YENEEA.

This clone has more than one count but fewer than ten. A junction boundary mismatches the germline segment, possibly from a read error. The CDR3 extends 3 residues past the end of the read, so its final part is completed from the germline J gene. The chain carries TRBV18 and TRBJ2-5, with 10 bases that match TRBD2. Looked up from germline, CDR1 is KGHSH and CDR2 is LQKENI. The CDR3 contains 15 residues. CDR3 residues: CASAPRTSGKETQYF. The covered CDR3 bases are TGTGCCAGCGCACCACGGACTAGCGGTAAAGAGACC.

This clone appeared many times. The CDR3 sequence: CASSLVASLSDTQYF. The CDR3 bases that were read are TGTGCCAGCAGCTTAGTGGCTAGCCTTTCAGATACG. The chain couples TRBV7-8 to TRBJ2-3; weak D call: TRBD2 (5 bases). The sequence runs out 3 residues before the end of the CDR3; the remainder is reconstructed from the germline J gene. The V gene's germline CDR1 is SGHVS and CDR2 FQNEAQ. V lost 1 base, J lost 4 bases, and 12 bases lay in between. The CDR3 totals 15 residues.